The sequence of this T cell receptor beta chain was determined in a study of T-cell reconstitution after alpha-beta-depleted transplantation in children. A TCRbeta library incorporating unique molecular identifiers was prepared. TCRdb analysed the PCR reads with MiXCR anew, one entry per CDR3 protein. Found here are about 400,000 distinct CDR3 sequences, roughly 14% of them singletons; the top ten hold approximately 4.3%. The sample holds a few counts of this clonotype. This receptor was taken from a human donor who donated a stem cell graft to a child with Fanconi anemia. Sequencing used PBMCs, obtained from the stem cell graft.

In DNA, the CDR3 is TGCAGTGCTAGTGGGCGGAACGGCAATCAGCCCCAGCATTTT. This codes for CSASGRNGNQPQHF. The chain uses TRBV20-1 and TRBJ1-5; no clear D. From germline, CDR1 is DFQATT and CDR2 SNEGSKA (reference sequence). CDR3 length: 14 residues. The germline V and J ends were trimmed by 3 bases and 2 bases, with 11 bases remaining between them.